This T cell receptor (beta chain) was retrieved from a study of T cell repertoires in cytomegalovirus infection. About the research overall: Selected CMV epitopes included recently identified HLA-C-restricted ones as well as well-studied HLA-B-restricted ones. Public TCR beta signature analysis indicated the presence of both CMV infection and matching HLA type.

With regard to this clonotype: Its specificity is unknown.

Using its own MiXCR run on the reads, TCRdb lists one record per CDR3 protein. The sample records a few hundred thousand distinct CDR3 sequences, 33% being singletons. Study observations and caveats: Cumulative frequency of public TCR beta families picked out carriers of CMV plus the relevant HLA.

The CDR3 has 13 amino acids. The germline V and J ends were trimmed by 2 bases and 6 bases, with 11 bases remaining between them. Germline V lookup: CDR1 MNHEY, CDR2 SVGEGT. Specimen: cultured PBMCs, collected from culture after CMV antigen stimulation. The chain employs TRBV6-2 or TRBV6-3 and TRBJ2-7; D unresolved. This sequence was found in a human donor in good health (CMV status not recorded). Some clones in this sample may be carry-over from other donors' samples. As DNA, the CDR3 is TGTGCCAGCAGTTACGGCAACCCGTCCGAGCAGTACGTC. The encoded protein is CASSYGNPSEQYV.